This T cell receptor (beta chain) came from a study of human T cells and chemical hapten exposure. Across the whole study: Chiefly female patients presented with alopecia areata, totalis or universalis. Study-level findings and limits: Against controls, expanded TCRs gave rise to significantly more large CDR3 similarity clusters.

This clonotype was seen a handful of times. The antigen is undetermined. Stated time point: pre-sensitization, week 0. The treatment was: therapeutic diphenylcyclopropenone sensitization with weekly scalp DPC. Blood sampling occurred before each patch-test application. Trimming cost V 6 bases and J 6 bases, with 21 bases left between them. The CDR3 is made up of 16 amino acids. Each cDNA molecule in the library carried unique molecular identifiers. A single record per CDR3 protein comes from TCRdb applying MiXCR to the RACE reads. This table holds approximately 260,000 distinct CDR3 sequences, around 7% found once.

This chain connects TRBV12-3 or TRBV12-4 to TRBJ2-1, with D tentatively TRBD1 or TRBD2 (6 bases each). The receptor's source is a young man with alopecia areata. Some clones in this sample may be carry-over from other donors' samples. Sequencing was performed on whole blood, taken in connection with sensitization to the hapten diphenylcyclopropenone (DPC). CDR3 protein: CASSERGWGAGNEQFF. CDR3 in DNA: TGTGCCAGCAGCGAACGGGGATGGGGGGCAGGCAATGAGCAGTTCTTC.